At least ten counts were recorded for the clone carrying this T cell receptor beta chain. Its specificity is not known. The CDR3 is made up of 14 amino acids. The germline CDR1 and CDR2 sequences are SGHTA and FQGTGA. The V segment lost 5 bases and the J segment 5 bases; nucleotides outside the gene matches: 7. This record comes from a study of CD8 T cells in ankylosing spondylitis. Each CDR3 protein gets one entry after TCRdb re-called the 5' RACE reads with MiXCR. The sample shows about 840,000 distinct CDR3 sequences, about 10% of them seen only once. Study outcomes and limitations: What seemed typical of ankylosing spondylitis blood was a TCR beta motif built from about 8 highly homologous variants. Disease-associated clones were CD8+ and fairly uncommon in peripheral blood. Enrichment of disease-linked clones was reportedly significant in matched ankylosing spondylitis synovial fluid.

The V gene is TRBV7-3, the J gene TRBJ1-2; TRBD1 aligns across 8 bases. This TCR came from a male donor with ankylosing spondylitis. Sequencing was performed on blood, either unsorted or a sorted T cell fraction (not recorded which). In nucleotides, the CDR3 is TGTGCCAGCAGCCGGGACAGGACAGGTTATGGCTACACCTTC. Translating it yields CASSRDRTGYGYTF.